This T cell receptor beta chain appears in the sequencing data of a study of metastatic and nonmetastatic thyroid tumors (dated by TCRdb to about 2020). Notes on the research overall: For patients with malignant and with benign thyroid disease, the researchers compared repertoires between peripheral blood samples and tumor or nodule tissue samples. Study-wide findings and limitations: TCR beta diversity was reported as significantly higher in malignant tumors than in benign nodules, in both blood and tumor samples.

Turning to this clone: Its specific antigen is unknown. Nothing much larger sits one base from this clone, and base qualities are not available.

From cysteine to phenylalanine, the CDR3 is 14 amino acids long. Here the CDR3 DNA is all that survives: 42 bases in frame from base 1. V is clipped by 4 bases and J by 6 bases, and the sequence between their germline boundaries is 10 bases long. From the germline V gene (reference sequence), CDR1 is LGHDT and CDR2 is YNNKEL. Receptor amplification or capture employed PCR. The reads were generated on an Illumina HiSeq 4000. High-throughput sequencing was used to profile the TCR beta-chain CDR3 region of each patient. From the authors' description of their analysis: Drawing on CDR3 differences between clinicopathological groups, the researchers built a classifier meant to tell apart patients with distant-metastatic papillary thyroid cancer. The Shannon index was used to assess repertoire diversity, and the Morisita-Horn index was used to assess tumor-blood repertoire similarity. In-frame beta chains were kept once TCRdb had trimmed the public reads at Q25 with fastp and called clones with MiXCR. For this entry, the V and J calls and clone size follow TCRdb and not the study's own pipeline. The table for this sample lists 15,000 to 20,000 clones; under 25% of them were counted only once. The top ten constitute more than 9% of the sample.

None of the patients had been given any treatment before thyroid surgery. Using T-cell receptor beta sequencing, the researchers looked back retrospectively at clinical samples from patients, gathered between the early 2010s and the late 2010s. The sample comprised tumor tissue. The rearranged chain carries TRBV3-1 and TRBJ1-6, and possibly TRBD1, on 6 matching bases. The sequence derives from a male donor with papillary thyroid cancer or a benign thyroid nodule (not recorded which). Some clones in this sample may be carry-over from other donors' samples. The CDR3 in this case is CASSLGQSNSPLHF. The nucleotide sequence reads TGTGCCAGCAGCCTTGGACAGTCTAATTCACCCCTCCACTTT.